This T cell receptor (beta chain) was recorded in a study of T cell responses to AZD1222 COVID-19 vaccine. General study findings and limits: Spike-wide coverage was observed for vaccine-associated CD4 TCRs, with dominant responses at 160-218 and 743-854. Donors were mostly white British, more females; clonal diversity possibly underestimated.

Here immunoSEQ multiplex PCR was the method, and the copy in TCRdb shows in-frame clones only, minus some. The sample has 56,000 or so clones; 70% to 80% are singletons. Germline V gives CDR1 ENHRY, CDR2 SYGVKD. The CDR3 has 13 residues. The ends were cut back, 8 bases at V and 0 bases at J, with 10 bases in the middle. Regarding this clone: Its cognate antigen is unknown.

The sequences come from peripheral blood, collected 28 days after the second AZD1222 dose. The chain recombines TRBV10-3 with TRBJ1-2, with D perhaps matching TRBD1 (6 bases). The clonotype comes from an adult who received the AZD1222 COVID-19 vaccine. DNA of the CDR3: TGTGCCATCCGAGGGGGAGCTAACTATGGCTACACCTTC. It encodes CAIRGGANYGYTF.